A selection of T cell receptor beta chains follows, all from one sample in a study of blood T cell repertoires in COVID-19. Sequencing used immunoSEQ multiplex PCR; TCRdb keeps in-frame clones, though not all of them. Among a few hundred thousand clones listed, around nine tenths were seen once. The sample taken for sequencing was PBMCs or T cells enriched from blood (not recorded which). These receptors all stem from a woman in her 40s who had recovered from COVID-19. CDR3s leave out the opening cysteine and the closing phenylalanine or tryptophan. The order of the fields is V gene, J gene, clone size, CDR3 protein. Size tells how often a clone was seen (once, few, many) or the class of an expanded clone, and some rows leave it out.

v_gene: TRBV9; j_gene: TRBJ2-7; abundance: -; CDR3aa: ASSVGGGTDEQY
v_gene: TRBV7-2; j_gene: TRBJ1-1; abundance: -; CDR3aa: ASSREYMTEAF
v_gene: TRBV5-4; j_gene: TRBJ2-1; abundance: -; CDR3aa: ASSYRTSGNNEQF
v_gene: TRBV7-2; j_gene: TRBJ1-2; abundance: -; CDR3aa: ASSNRQGEGYGYT
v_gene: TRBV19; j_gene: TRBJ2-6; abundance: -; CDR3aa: ASRSSGANVLT
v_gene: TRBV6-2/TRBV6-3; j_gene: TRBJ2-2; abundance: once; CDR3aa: ASSGWTSGINTGELF
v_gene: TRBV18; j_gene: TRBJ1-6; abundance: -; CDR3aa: ASSPGTGNSPLH
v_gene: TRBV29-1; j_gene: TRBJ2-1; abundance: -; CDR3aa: SARDRDSYEQF
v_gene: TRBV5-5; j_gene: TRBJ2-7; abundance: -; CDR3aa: ASSPHAGDNEQY
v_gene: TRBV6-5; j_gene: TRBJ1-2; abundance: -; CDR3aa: ASSMRPVGYGYT
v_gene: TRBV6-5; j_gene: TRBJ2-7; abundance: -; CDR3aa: ASSSTIRVDGEQY
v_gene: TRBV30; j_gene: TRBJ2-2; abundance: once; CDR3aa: AWSGQSSTGANTGELF
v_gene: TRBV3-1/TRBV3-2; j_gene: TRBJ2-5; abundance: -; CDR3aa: ASSQVSVTQY
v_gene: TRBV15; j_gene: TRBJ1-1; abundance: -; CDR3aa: ASQDTGKNTEAF
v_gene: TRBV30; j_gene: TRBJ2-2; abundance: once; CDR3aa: AWSVLTGELF
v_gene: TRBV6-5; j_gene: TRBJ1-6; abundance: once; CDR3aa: ASSYSNAELNSPLH
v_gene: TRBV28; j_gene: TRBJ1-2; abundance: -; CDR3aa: ASSMGLRAHYGYT
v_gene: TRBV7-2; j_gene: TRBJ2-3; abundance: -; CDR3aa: ASSSTGSDTQY
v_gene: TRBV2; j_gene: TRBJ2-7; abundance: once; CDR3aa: ASRLADITAEQY
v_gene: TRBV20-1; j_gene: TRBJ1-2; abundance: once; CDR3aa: SASQGIANYGYT
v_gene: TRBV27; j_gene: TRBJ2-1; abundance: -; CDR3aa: ASSPLAGEFYNEQF
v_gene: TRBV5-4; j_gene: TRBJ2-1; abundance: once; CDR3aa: ASSRRAASRDEQF
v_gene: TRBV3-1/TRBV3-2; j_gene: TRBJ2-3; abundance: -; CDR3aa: ASSLGLLTQY
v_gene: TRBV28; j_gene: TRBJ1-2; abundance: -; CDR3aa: ACQWQVYGYT
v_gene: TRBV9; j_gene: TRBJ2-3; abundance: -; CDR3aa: ASSLYDTSGRADTQY
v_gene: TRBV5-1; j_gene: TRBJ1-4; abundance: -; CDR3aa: ASSEGGTNEKLF
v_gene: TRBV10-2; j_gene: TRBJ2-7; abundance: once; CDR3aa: ASSESGYEQY
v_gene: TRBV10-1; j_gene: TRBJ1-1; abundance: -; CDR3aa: ASSVSVNTEAF
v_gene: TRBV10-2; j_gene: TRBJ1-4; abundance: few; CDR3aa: ASQGVEKLF
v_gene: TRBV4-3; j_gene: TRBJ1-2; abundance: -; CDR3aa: ASSQDLGTGVGYT
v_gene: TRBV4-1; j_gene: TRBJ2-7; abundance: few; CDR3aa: ASSQSQGGTSGPPYEQY
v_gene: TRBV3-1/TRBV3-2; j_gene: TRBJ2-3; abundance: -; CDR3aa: ASSSSHSGQPTDTQY
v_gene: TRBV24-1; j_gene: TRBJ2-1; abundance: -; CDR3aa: ATSDLMGAYNEQF
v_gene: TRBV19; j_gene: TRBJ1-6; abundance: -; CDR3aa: ASRDRPNSPLH
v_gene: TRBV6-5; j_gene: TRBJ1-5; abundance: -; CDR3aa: ASRLTVWGNQPQH
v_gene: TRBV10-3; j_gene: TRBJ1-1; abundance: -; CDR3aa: AISEGGPQQGFEAF
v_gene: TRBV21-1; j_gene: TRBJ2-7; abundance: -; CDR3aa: ASSLVGGGRAYEQY
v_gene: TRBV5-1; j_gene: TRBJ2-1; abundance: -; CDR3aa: ASSLGDRGNEQF
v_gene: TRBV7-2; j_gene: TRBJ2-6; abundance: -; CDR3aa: ASSYRQASGANVLT
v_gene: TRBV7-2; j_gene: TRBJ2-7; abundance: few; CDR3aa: ASSLAWGGQY
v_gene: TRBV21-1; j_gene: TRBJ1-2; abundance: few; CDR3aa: ASSRTGSRPWGYT
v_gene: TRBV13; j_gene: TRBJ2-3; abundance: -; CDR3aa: ASSWDSPDTQY
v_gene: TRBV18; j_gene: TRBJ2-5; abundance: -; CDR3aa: ASSPRDTQETQY
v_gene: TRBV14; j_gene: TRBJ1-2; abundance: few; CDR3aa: ASSQRTGGFGYT
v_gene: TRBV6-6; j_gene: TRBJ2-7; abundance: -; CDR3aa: AAGLAGGSEQY
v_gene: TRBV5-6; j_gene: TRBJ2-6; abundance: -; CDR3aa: ASSWRGNGANVLT
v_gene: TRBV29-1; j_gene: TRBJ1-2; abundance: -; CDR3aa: SVYPGQGYT
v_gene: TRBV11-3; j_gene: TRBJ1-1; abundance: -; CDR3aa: ASTYRDGRFMNTEAF
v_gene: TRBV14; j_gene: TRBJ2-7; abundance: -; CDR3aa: ASSFSGTGLYEQY
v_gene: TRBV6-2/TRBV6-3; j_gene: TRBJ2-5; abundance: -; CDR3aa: ASSFWPPGVHGWETQY
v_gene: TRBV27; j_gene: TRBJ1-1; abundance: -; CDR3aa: ASSLSPVIDTEAF